The entry below describes one T cell receptor beta chain. Its antigen remains unidentified. The data were taken from a study of shared clonotypes between healthy human individuals. Study-wide results and limits: Blood was the only sampled material, and tissue repertoires likely differ. As a rule, naive subsets had a larger estimated richness than memory subsets. Few donors restricted represented genetic and exposure-history diversity.

J lost 5 bases, V lost 3 bases, and 15 bases had no gene match. Germline CDR1 is LNHNV and CDR2 is YYDKDF (reference sequence). The length of the CDR3 is 18 residues. Some clones are missing from TCRdb's copy, which holds only in-frame ones; the method was immunoSEQ multiplex PCR. The data contain 780,000 or so clones, 55% to 75% of them seen just once; the ten biggest clones take up more than 1.5%. CD45RA-negative memory and CD45RA+ naive subsets were split from the CD4+ cells. The TCR originated in a woman aged 25 to 39 in good health. Material for sequencing was memory CD4+ T cells sorted from blood. As to subset: CD45RA-negative fraction. The rearrangement uses TRBV15 and TRBJ2-5; 10 bases are a match to TRBD2. CDR3 in DNA: TGTGCCACCAGCAGGGATTTAAGCGGGAGGGCCTTTGGGGAGACCCAGTACTTC. Residues: CATSRDLSGRAFGETQYF.